This T cell receptor (beta chain) originates from a study of blood T cell repertoires in COVID-19 (TCRdb year 2020). For the study in its entirety: Samples from collaborators originated in the United States, Italy and Spain and spanned both the acute and convalescent phases of COVID-19. The prospective study material was composed of cDNA or gDNA derived from T cells, B-cell-depleted T cells, or PBMCs. Deeply sampled blood TCRbeta repertoires from subjects exposed to, actively infected with, or recovered from COVID-19 were included in the dataset. The repertoires were released in a freely available public database intended as a resource for research on the immune response to SARS-CoV-2. Samples came from the ongoing ImmuneRACE study (first 160 participants) plus 1,254 subjects from 6 global collaborators. The sample metadata nearly always contained a de-identified subject ID, COVID-19 status, age in years and sex. Where available, HLA class I and class II types were taken from metadata supplied by the sample provider and were not determined by assay-based typing.

Whole blood was collected in K2EDTA tubes by collaborating institutions according to the institutions' own protocols. For TCRbeta analysis, collaborators shipped samples as frozen whole blood, isolated PBMCs, or DNA extracted from either of those sample types. Details on this clone: Its antigen is unknown. No base quality information exists; no much larger clone differs at one position.

Sequences LNHDA (CDR1) and SQIVND (CDR2) are obtained from the germline V gene (reference sequence). After removal of 7 bases from V and 4 bases from J, the junction retains 9 bases not matched to a gene. The CDR3, from cysteine to phenylalanine, totals 16 residues. Only the CDR3 DNA stays, 48 bases, in frame from base 1. TCRbeta CDR3 regions were amplified from genomic DNA by means of the immunoSEQ Assay, a bias-controlled multiplex PCR. The study's own analysis went as follows. Nucleated cell counts per sample were estimated from amplification of reference gene primers within the assay. To quantify the absolute abundance of each unique TCRbeta CDR3 rearrangement, sequence reads were collapsed and filtered. For each sample, productive Simpson clonality was calculated by taking the square root of Simpson's diversity index across productive rearrangements. TCRdb stores this immuneACCESS table with in-frame sequences only. Part of the clones is absent; in the studies checked, under half of the shortfall reflects unresolved V genes, and no reason is known for the rest. D and trimming were read from the DNA, whereas the V and J calls and clone size are those reported in that table. Here the sample has approximately 150,000 clones; 65% to 90% occur a single time. The ten largest clones represent approximately 3.5% of the sample.

The study at large found these results: The amount of clinical and demographic metadata varied by source and participant and was provided uncurated.

Source material: peripheral blood. This sequence was found in a man in his 70s with acute or convalescent COVID-19. The chain uses TRBV19 and TRBJ2-7, with 14 middle bases fitting TRBD2. The CDR3 protein is CASNQGLAGVGYEQYF. The DNA sequence reads TGTGCCAGTAATCAGGGACTAGCGGGAGTAGGATACGAGCAGTACTTC.